One sample yielded the 9 T cell receptor beta chains listed below, sequenced in a study of shared clonotypes between healthy human individuals. The naive CD8 subset, CD45RO-negative cells positively selected for CCR7, excluded terminally differentiated effector memory CD45RA+ cells. Some clones are missing from TCRdb's copy, which holds only in-frame ones; the method was immunoSEQ multiplex PCR. Seen here are about 680,000 clones, about 91% observed once, and the top ten hold approximately 24%. The sample comprised naive CD8+ T cells sorted from blood. The receptors come from a man aged 25 to 40 in good health.

The chain carries TRBV5-6 and TRBJ2-7, with 8 bases lining up with TRBD1. CDR3 length: 13 amino acids. V lost 0 bases and J lost 5; bases outside the gene matches: 1. The germline gives CDR1 SGHDT, CDR2 YYEEEE. CDR3 loop: CASSLGQGHEQYF. CDR3 in DNA: TGTGCCAGCAGCTTGGGACAGGGGCACGAGCAGTACTTC.

The V gene is TRBV6-1, the J gene TRBJ1-3; 7 nucleotides agree with TRBD1. Germline V gene lookup returns CDR1 MNHNS and CDR2 SASEGT. J lost 4 bases, V lost 7 bases, and 4 bases had no gene match. CDR3 length: 13 amino acids. The CDR3 nucleotides read TGTGCCAGCATAAACAGGGGCGGAAACACCATATATTTT. This translates into CASINRGGNTIYF.

To note about this clone: At the DNA level, this CDR3 is encoded by other sequences in the same sample as well. J is TRBJ2-3 and V is TRBV27; D is tentatively TRBD1 or TRBD2 (5 bases each). Germline CDR1 MNHEY, CDR2 SMNVEV (reference sequence). V shed 1 base and J shed 9 bases, with 8 bases lying between them. The CDR3 contains 12 residues. The CDR3 DNA reads TGTGCCAGCAGTTTATTGGGGGACACGCAGTATTTT. Its translation is CASSLLGDTQYF.

The chain is built from TRBV6-1 and TRBJ1-2; TRBD1 is a possible D gene (5 bases). Per the germline V gene, CDR1 is MNHNS and CDR2 is SASEGT. The CDR3 spans 14 residues. Trimming took 4 bases from V and 2 from J, leaving 11 bases between them. The CDR3 protein is CASSVVTENYGYTF. CDR3 in DNA: TGTGCCAGCAGTGTAGTGACAGAGAACTATGGCTACACCTTC.

The rearrangement uses TRBV7-9 and TRBJ2-1, with D perhaps TRBD1 (6 bases). This CDR3 region has 14 residues. The germline V and J ends were trimmed by 1 base and 6 bases, with 10 bases remaining between them. CDR1 and CDR2 from the germline V gene are SEHNR and FQNEAQ (reference sequence). CDR3 region: CASSLGTGLNEQFF. The CDR3 coding sequence is TGTGCCAGCAGCTTAGGAACAGGGCTCAATGAGCAGTTCTTC. Full variable domain (missing parts from reference TRBV7-9 and TRBJ2-1): DTGVSQNPRHKITKRGQNVTFRCDPISEHNRLYWYRQTLGQGPEFLTYFQNEAQLEKSRLLSDRFSAERPKGSFSTLEIQRTEQGDSAMYLCASSLGTGLNEQFFGPGTRLTVL.

The V gene is TRBV4-1, the J gene TRBJ1-2, with D possibly being TRBD1 (5 bases). The CDR3 sequence is 12 residues long. Trimming removed 6 bases at V and 2 bases at J, with 7 bases between. In germline, CDR1 is MGHRA, CDR2 YSYEKL. The CDR3 nucleotides are TGCGCCAGCAGGGGGGAAAACTATGGCTACACCTTC. It encodes CASRGENYGYTF.

A single count supports this clone. The V and J genes are TRBV7-9 and TRBJ2-1, with 8 bases aligning to TRBD2. V was clipped by 10 bases and J by 5 bases; unmatched bases: 10. This CDR3 contains 14 residues. CDR1 is SEHNR and CDR2 is FQNEAQ in the germline V gene (reference sequence). CDR3: CATTFNSGNNEQFF. In DNA, the CDR3 is TGTGCCACCACGTTCAATAGCGGGAACAATGAGCAGTTCTTC.

This clone was recorded only once. The chain couples TRBV13 to TRBJ2-7, with no clear D. Germline V gives CDR1 PRHDT, CDR2 FYEKMQ (reference sequence). V gave up 2 bases and J gave up 7 bases, with 6 bases separating them. The CDR3 has 11 amino acids. The CDR3 loop reads CASSLRGEQYF. The CDR3 DNA reads as TGTGCCAGCAGCTTACGAGGTGAGCAGTACTTC.

About this clone: Other DNA sequences within the sample encode an identical CDR3. This chain connects TRBV27 to TRBJ2-1; D unresolved. V lost 3 bases to trimming and J lost 3 bases, with 3 bases between them. CDR1 MNHEY and CDR2 SMNVEV come from the germline V gene (reference sequence). This CDR3 has 12 residues. The CDR3 DNA follows: TGTGCCAGCAGTTTCGGCTACAATGAGCAGTTCTTC. Encoded protein: CASSFGYNEQFF.